The 8 T cell receptor beta chains presented below share a single source sample, sequenced in a study of vaccination effects on CD4 cells after COVID-19. The table came from immunoSEQ multiplex PCR; TCRdb's copy has only in-frame clones and leaves some out. The table includes tens of thousands of clones, about 69% detected once. These receptors have no identified antigens. Viral peptide pools were used in the ViraFEST assay to expand antigen-specific CD4+ T cells, and sequencing came afterward. CD4+ T cells were isolated after about eleven days of culture. From March to December 2020, the person had a SARS-CoV-2 infection that was confirmed by PCR. Here the sequenced sample was CD4+ T cells from PBMCs cultured with a peptide pool, taken before COVID-19 vaccination. The source is a human donor who had a prior SARS-CoV-2 infection.

The chain employs TRBV5-1 and TRBJ2-7; 9 bases are a match to TRBD1. Losses at the gene ends were 4 bases for V and 5 bases for J; bases not matched to a gene: 7. Per the germline V gene, CDR1 is SGHRS and CDR2 is YFSETQ. CDR3 size: 14 residues. The DNA for the CDR3 is TGCGCCAGCAGCCCCGGGACAGGGATCCACGAGCAGTACTTC. It translates to CASSPGTGIHEQYF.

The chain links TRBV11-2 to TRBJ2-3; perhaps TRBD1 as D (6 bases). The CDR3 is made up of 14 amino acids. V lost 6 bases and J lost 2, with 12 bases in between. CDR1 SGHAT and CDR2 FQNNGV come from the germline V gene. CDR3 region: CASSLGQNTDTQYF. The CDR3 nucleotides read TGTGCCAGCAGTCTCGGACAGAACACAGATACGCAGTATTTT. Using reference TRBV11-2 and TRBJ2-3 for the parts outside the CDR3, the full variable domain is EAGVAQSPRYKIIEKRQSVAFWCNPISGHATLYWYQQILGQGPKLLIQFQNNGVVDDSQLPKDRFSAERLKGVDSTLKIQPAKLEDSAVYLCASSLGQNTDTQYFGPGTRLTVL.

This clone was counted only a few times. The chain couples TRBV19 to TRBJ2-2; maybe TRBD2 (6 bases). The CDR3 contains 14 residues. The V gene's germline CDR1 is LNHDA and CDR2 SQIVND (reference sequence). Trimming removed 5 bases at V and 6 bases at J, with 13 bases between. CDR3: CASSRQTSSGELFF. CDR3 bases: TGTGCCAGTAGTCGCCAGACTAGTTCCGGGGAGCTGTTTTTT.

V is TRBV6-5 and J is TRBJ2-1, with 9 bases lining up with TRBD2. V lost 6 bases, J lost 3 bases, and 3 bases stayed unmatched. The CDR3 runs 14 residues. Looked up from germline, CDR1 is MNHEY and CDR2 is SVGAGI. The CDR3 DNA sequence: TGTGCCAGCAGGGCAGCGGGGGGCTACAATGAGCAGTTCTTC. Encoded protein: CASRAAGGYNEQFF.

The genes are TRBV28 and TRBJ2-7, with 11 bases fitting TRBD2. The CDR3 contains 17 residues. The germline CDR1 and CDR2 sequences are MDHEN and SYDVKM. With V trimmed by 4 bases and J by 2 bases, 10 bases remained unmatched. CDR3 in DNA: TGTGCCAGCAGTTCCGGGGGGACTAGCGGTTACACCTACGAGCAGTACTTC. It codes for CASSSGGTSGYTYEQYF.

The rearrangement joins TRBV19 to TRBJ2-3; the match to TRBD2 covers 16 bases. The germline V gene has CDR1 LNHDA and CDR2 SQIVND (reference sequence). The CDR3 is 17 residues long. The V gene end was trimmed by 4 bases and the J gene end by 4 bases; junction bases not matched to a gene: 5. DNA of the CDR3: TGTGCCAGTAGTACTCCGGGACTAGCGGGAGGGGCAGATACGCAGTATTTT. Protein sequence: CASSTPGLAGGADTQYF.

The chain joins TRBV19 to TRBJ2-4, with D perhaps TRBD2 (6 bases). Trimming stripped 5 bases from V and 2 bases from J, with 10 bases between. This CDR3 spans 14 amino acids. Germline assignment: CDR1 LNHDA and CDR2 SQIVND (reference sequence). CDR3 in amino acids: CASSSGVTKNIQYF. The CDR3, as DNA: TGTGCCAGTAGTTCGGGGGTCACCAAAAACATTCAGTACTTC.

The V gene is TRBV5-1, the J gene TRBJ2-7; 14 bases fit TRBD2. The ends lost 2 bases at V and 5 bases at J; junction bases unmatched: 12. Germline CDR1 SGHRS, CDR2 YFSETQ. This CDR3 comprises 18 residues. CDR3 DNA sequence: TGCGCCAGCAGCTTAATACCGGGACTAGCGGGAGCTGTCGACGAGCAGTACTTC. This gives the protein CASSLIPGLAGAVDEQYF.